These 9 T cell receptor beta chains were sequenced from one sample in a study of breast tumors, draining lymph nodes, adjacent tissues. One entry per CDR3 protein, called by TCRdb with MiXCR from the multiplex PCR reads. Here the sample spans approximately 180,000 distinct CDR3 sequences, more than 25% being singletons. The lymph nodes were axillary draining lymph nodes from breast cancer patients. Sequenced input: axillary lymph node tissue. The receptors here all came from a female donor with breast cancer. Some clones in this sample may be carry-over from other donors' samples.

This clonotype was seen repeatedly, ten times or more. The chain combines TRBV5-8 with TRBJ2-2, with D hard to call. V gave up 6 bases and J gave up 6 bases, with 18 bases separating them. Germline loops: CDR1 SGHTS, CDR2 YDEGEE. This CDR3 is built from 15 residues. The CDR3 nucleotides read TGTGCCAGCAACCTACGGTCCCCTGGAGCCGGGGAGCTGTTTTTT. Its protein is CASNLRSPGAGELFF.

The table lists this clonotype with many counts. The chain combines TRBV7-2 with TRBJ2-1, with 11 bases aligning to TRBD2. Per germline, CDR1 SGHTA and CDR2 FQGNSA. V trimming: 3 bases; J trimming: 4 bases; junction bases outside the gene matches: 5. The CDR3 covers 16 residues. CDR3 protein: CASSFDSGRAYNEQFF. DNA of the CDR3: TGTGCCAGCAGCTTTGATAGCGGGAGGGCATACAATGAGCAGTTCTTC.

This clonotype was picked up a small number of times. A read error may explain this, as a much larger clone is one base away. The chain has TRBV20-1 and TRBJ2-2; possibly TRBD2 for D (6 bases). The CDR3 has 18 residues. CDR1 is DFQATT and CDR2 is SNEGSKA in the germline V gene (reference sequence). V lost 6 bases and J 0 bases, leaving 23 bases between the germline ends. The CDR3 loop is CSAHGGYKTPSNTGELFF. CDR3 DNA: TGCAGTGCCCATGGGGGGTACAAAACCCCCTCGAACACCGGGGAGCTGTTTTTT.

This clonotype occurred many times. V is TRBV6-1 and J is TRBJ2-3; the D gene is possibly TRBD2 (5 bases). Looked up from germline, CDR1 is MNHNS and CDR2 is SASEGT. CDR3 length equals 14 residues. V shed 6 bases and J shed 0 bases, with 10 bases lying between them. The CDR3 DNA reads TGTGCCAGCAGCGATACTAGGAGCACAGATACGCAGTATTTT. Its translation: CASSDTRSTDTQYF.

This chain uses TRBV3-1 with TRBJ2-1; 9 bases agree with TRBD1. The V gene's germline CDR1 is LGHDT and CDR2 YNNKEL (reference sequence). This CDR3 spans 18 amino acids. J lost 2 bases, V lost 4 bases, and 12 bases had no gene match. The CDR3 bases are TGTGCCAGCAGCCCCGAGGCGGGACAGGGATCCGCCTACAATGAGCAGTTCTTC. Translation gives CASSPEAGQGSAYNEQFF.

This clonotype was counted once. V and J are TRBV29-1 and TRBJ1-1; D is undetermined. The ends were cut back, 6 bases at V and 4 bases at J, with 15 bases in the middle. This CDR3 contains 13 residues. The germline gives CDR1 SQVTM, CDR2 ANQGSEA. DNA of the CDR3: TGCAGCGTCGGACTTCAGATGAGCACTGAAGCTTTCTTT. Protein product: CSVGLQMSTEAFF.

V usage is TRBV20-1 and J usage is TRBJ1-4; tentatively, D is TRBD1 (5 bases). V was shortened by 6 bases and J by 8 bases, with 13 bases between the two germline ends. Germline CDR1 reads DFQATT; CDR2 reads SNEGSKA (reference sequence). This CDR3 has 12 amino acids. The CDR3 DNA sequence: TGCAGTGCCCTAGCCCGGGACGAAAAACTGTTTTTT. This sequence encodes CSALARDEKLFF.

This clonotype has more than one count but fewer than ten. With a much larger clone just one base away, this may be a read error. The J gene is TRBJ2-7, the V gene TRBV11-2, with no clear D. This CDR3 has 13 amino acids. Trimming pared 1 base from V and 6 bases from J, leaving 10 bases between. Germline V gene lookup returns CDR1 SGHAT and CDR2 FQNNGV. In DNA form, the CDR3 reads TGTGCCAGCAGCTTAGGCAGTGCCTCCGAGCAGTACTTC. Translation: CASSLGSASEQYF.

Only a few counts were recorded for this clonotype. This could be a read error, since a much larger clone is one nucleotide away. This chain connects TRBV5-8 to TRBJ2-5; D unclear. V was cut by 0 bases and J by 2 bases, with 11 bases left in between. Germline CDR1 and CDR2: SGHTS and YDEGEE. The CDR3 contains 15 residues. CDR3 coding DNA: TGTGCCAGCAGCTTGGTGGCAGCGAGGCAAGAGACCCAGTACTTC. This sequence encodes CASSLVAARQETQYF.